This T cell receptor beta chain was sequenced for a study of T cell responses to AZD1222 COVID-19 vaccine. Study findings and constraints: Clonal diversity was possibly underestimated, and the donors were mostly white British, with more females.

This clone appeared a single time. Its antigen is unknown. Using immunoSEQ multiplex PCR, the repertoire was profiled, and TCRdb retains in-frame clones only, with some absent. This table holds about 170,000 clones, 87% found once. The CDR3 extends over 15 amino acids. Trimming removed 6 bases from V and 2 bases from J, with 13 bases in between. CDR1 is LGHDT, CDR2 YNNKEL, per germline (reference sequence). The chain recombines TRBV3-1 (or the pseudogene TRBV3-2) with TRBJ2-2, with TRBD1 as a possible D gene (6 bases). The clonotype was recovered from an adult who received the AZD1222 COVID-19 vaccine. The specimen comprised peripheral blood, sampled 28 days after the second AZD1222 dose. The CDR3 region is CASSYRDTNTGELFF. The CDR3, as DNA: TGTGCCAGCAGTTATCGGGACACTAACACCGGGGAGCTGTTTTTT.